This T cell receptor (beta chain) stems from a study of post-analysis software for immune sequencing data (dated by TCRdb to the mid-2010s). With regard to the full study: Disease courses on record covered relapsing-remitting, secondary progressive and progressive-relapsing multiple sclerosis, though some patients had no subtype annotation. Patient repertoires were compared against about a dozen previously published healthy control repertoires from donors aged roughly 6 to 26 years. A subset of samples was prepared in parallel using single-end sample barcoding, then pooled and co-amplified after Illumina adapter ligation. General study outcomes and caveats: The control group was slightly older than the multiple sclerosis patient group. Significantly lower normalized Chao1 diversity was found in multiple sclerosis patients than in controls, suggesting substantial peripheral T-cell clonal expansion. Direct clustering with F measure revealed strong co-clustering of samples prepared in the same batch, which led to a batch-effect correction. Four or five TRBV segments, including TRBV5-6, TRBV5-1 and TRBV20-1, were significantly more frequent in patients than controls.

Trimming takes 2 bases off V and 6 bases off J; junction bases not matched to a gene: 7. The CDR3 contains 16 residues, cysteine and phenylalanine counted. Of the read, only the CDR3 DNA is kept; its 48 bases are in frame from base 1. As encoded in the germline V gene (reference sequence), CDR1 is MNHNY while CDR2 is SVGAGI. In regard to this clonotype: Which antigen it targets is not known. Nothing much larger sits one base from this clone, and base qualities are not available.

TCR beta repertoires were profiled from peripheral blood of 10 to 15 young patients with multiple sclerosis to demonstrate the VDJtools post-analysis software. Multiple sclerosis patients were children and adolescents aged roughly 6 to 16 years. The library relied on PCR. TCRdb records Illumina HiSeq 2500 as the sequencer. Unique molecular identifiers were incorporated into TCR beta cDNA libraries to reduce PCR and sequencing biases. Every 1 to 10 million input T cells yielded some 500,000 cDNA molecules, meaning each molecule approximated one T cell. The patient libraries were prepared and sequenced with the same protocol used for the earlier healthy control dataset. Samples belonging to the same batch were prepared together, multiplexed and sequenced on a shared HiSeq lane. The paper's processing steps were these. Raw barcoded reads were processed with MIGEC, and single-read molecular identifier groups were discarded before consensus assembly and CDR3 extraction. Clonotype tables were post-analysed with VDJtools, and diversity was normalized by down-sampling all datasets to the smallest sample size. Repertoire overlap clustering matched CDR3 amino acid but not nucleotide sequences to correct batch-related cross-sample contamination. Starting from the raw public reads, TCRdb applied fastp trimming at Q25, assembled clones with MiXCR and retained in-frame beta chains. Merged by CDR3 protein, the rows form single entries marked with the most common genes and DNA. These V and J calls derive from TCRdb rather than the authors' analysis. The sample table records some 260,000 distinct CDR3 sequences; just over 35% of these occur just once. The top ten clonotypes cover around 5% of the sample.

The sequence was collected from a girl aged 5-17 years with multiple sclerosis. The material sequenced was blood. This sequence uses TRBV6-6 and TRBJ1-6; 7 bases in the middle match TRBD1. For the CDR3, the sequence is CASSYGQGVGNSPLHF. The bases read TGTGCCAGCAGTTACGGGCAGGGGGTAGGTAATTCACCCCTCCACTTT.